The 28 T cell receptor beta chains listed next were all sequenced from one sample in a study of cytomegalovirus exposure and HLA in healthy donors. The PCR used 60 Vbeta and 13 Jbeta primers. TCRdb's copy holds only in-frame clones and misses some; the assay was immunoSEQ multiplex PCR. This table has approximately 190,000 clones, approximately 82% appearing once. Sequencing was performed on PBMCs. These receptors all stem from a woman younger than 30 in good health and CMV-seronegative.

The chain employs TRBV27 and TRBJ2-2; 12 positions match TRBD2. After removal of 6 bases from V and 6 bases from J, the junction contained 5 bases not matched to a gene. This CDR3 is built from 15 residues. Germline assignment: CDR1 MNHEY and CDR2 SMNVEV (reference sequence). The CDR3 loop reads CASRPLAGGPGELFF. The CDR3 bases are TGTGCCAGCAGACCACTAGCGGGAGGCCCCGGGGAGCTGTTTTTT.

The rearrangement joins TRBV4-3 to TRBJ2-1, with 7 nucleotides matching TRBD1. The CDR3 loop spans 15 amino acids. Germline V gene lookup returns CDR1 LGHNA and CDR2 YSLEER. The ends lost 6 bases at V and 6 bases at J; junction bases unmatched: 11. CDR3 DNA sequence: TGCGCCAGCAGTTCCGGACAGGTCAATAGCAATGAGCAGTTCTTC. As protein: CASSSGQVNSNEQFF.

The J gene is TRBJ2-7, the V gene TRBV6-1, with TRBD2 matching 11 bases. Germline V gives CDR1 MNHNS, CDR2 SASEGT. Trimming took 9 bases from V and 6 from J; bases not matched to a gene: 7. The CDR3 runs to 13 residues. The CDR3 spells CASRLLAGVEQYV. The CDR3 DNA is TGTGCCAGTCGGTTACTAGCGGGAGTCGAGCAGTACGTC.

The chain carries TRBV5-1 and TRBJ2-2, with 8 bases matching TRBD2. The length of the CDR3 is 16 residues. V was clipped by 0 bases and J by 4 bases; unmatched bases: 5. In germline, CDR1 is SGHRS, CDR2 YFSETQ. CDR3 sequence: CASSLGLAGITGELFF. The CDR3 nucleotides are TGCGCCAGCAGCTTGGGGCTAGCGGGTATCACCGGGGAGCTGTTTTTT. The full variable domain, in which reference TRBV5-1 and TRBJ2-2 provide the parts outside the CDR3, is KAGVTQTPRYLIKTRGQQVTLSCSPISGHRSVSWYQQTPGQGLQFLFEYFSETQRNKGNFPGRFSGRQFSNSRSEMNVSTLELGDSALYLCASSLGLAGITGELFFGEGSRLTVL.

Concerning this clone: Compared with germline, one end of the junction differs, possibly owing to a read error. The rearrangement uses TRBV7-9 and TRBJ1-2, with TRBD1 matching 11 bases. The CDR3 runs 16 residues. Germline V CDR1 and CDR2: SEHNR, FQNEAQ (reference sequence). CDR3 in amino acids: CSSSANRTGGLYGYTF. CDR3 in DNA: TGTTCCAGCAGCGCTAACCGGACAGGGGGCCTCTATGGCTACACCTTC.

This rearrangement joins TRBV5-1 to TRBJ2-1, with 10 bases aligning to TRBD2. Germline assignment: CDR1 SGHRS and CDR2 YFSETQ. There are 16 residues in the CDR3. V lost 3 bases and J lost 7; bases outside the gene matches: 10. The CDR3 here is CASSSRPGLAKNEQFF. The CDR3, as DNA: TGCGCCAGCAGCTCCCGACCGGGACTAGCGAAGAATGAGCAGTTCTTC.

The gene calls are TRBV5-6 and TRBJ2-1; TRBD2 might be the D (6 bases). CDR1 is SGHDT and CDR2 is YYEEEE in the germline V gene. V gave up 5 bases and J gave up 9 bases, with 18 bases separating them. This CDR3 is built from 14 residues. This CDR3 is CASRREEVGSEQFF. The CDR3 DNA reads TGTGCCAGCAGAAGGGAGGAGGTAGGGAGTGAGCAGTTCTTC.

V gene TRBV10-3 combines with J gene TRBJ1-1; TRBD1 matches 7 bases. Germline CDR1 reads ENHRY; CDR2 reads SYGVKD. CDR3 length equals 16 residues. J gave up 0 bases and V 5 bases, and 9 bases lay outside the gene matches. The CDR3 sequence: CAISPRGGHLNTEAFF. The CDR3 DNA reads TGTGCCATCAGTCCCCGAGGGGGCCATCTGAACACTGAAGCTTTCTTT.

This chain connects TRBV27 to TRBJ1-1; 9 bases align to TRBD1. In germline, CDR1 is MNHEY, CDR2 SMNVEV (reference sequence). V shed 11 bases, J shed 7 bases, and the junction held 5 bases outside the gene matches. The CDR3 totals 11 residues. The CDR3 loop reads CAVQGAFEAFF. CDR3 sequence (DNA): TGTGCCGTACAGGGGGCGTTTGAAGCTTTCTTT.

The CDR3 loop is CASMANANTGELFF. The DNA for the CDR3 is TGCGCCAGCATGGCCAACGCGAACACCGGGGAGCTGTTTTTT. This chain links TRBV10-2 with TRBJ2-2; D remains ambiguous. Germline V lookup: CDR1 WSHSY, CDR2 SAAADI. The CDR3 has 14 amino acids. The V and J ends lost 7 bases and 0 bases respectively, with 9 bases between them.

The chain couples TRBV15 to TRBJ2-7; D possibly corresponds to TRBD1 (7 bases). This CDR3 has 14 residues. V dropped 1 base and J dropped 4 bases, with 11 bases sitting between them. Per the germline V gene, CDR1 is LNHNV and CDR2 is YYDKDF (reference sequence). The CDR3 here is CATSRASGGYEQYF. CDR3 sequence (DNA): TGTGCCACCAGCAGAGCCTCAGGGGGGTACGAGCAGTACTTC.

This clone has a single count. The chain recombines TRBV30 with TRBJ2-1; tentatively, D is TRBD1 (6 bases). The germline V gene encodes CDR1 GTSNPN and CDR2 SVGIG (reference sequence). Trimming pared 4 bases from V and 8 bases from J, leaving 12 bases between. The CDR3 runs 12 residues. CDR3: CAWTNRVDEQFF. CDR3 coding DNA: TGTGCCTGGACTAACAGGGTGGATGAGCAGTTCTTC.

The CDR3 protein is CASSRGDYEQYF. Written as DNA, the CDR3 is TGTGCCAGCAGCCGGGGGGACTACGAGCAGTACTTC. The V gene is TRBV9, the J gene TRBJ2-7; 7 nucleotides line up with TRBD2. Germline V gene data show CDR1 as SGDLS and CDR2 as YYNGEE. The CDR3 runs to 12 residues. Unmatched junction bases numbered 1, after V lost 4 bases and J lost 3 bases.

This sequence joins TRBV27 and TRBJ2-7, with a tentative D call TRBD2 (6 bases). The germline V gene encodes CDR1 MNHEY and CDR2 SMNVEV (reference sequence). The CDR3 runs 15 residues. Trimming removed 2 bases at V and 3 bases at J, with 14 bases between. CDR3 DNA: TGTGCCAGCAGTTTAGGCGGGACTGGCCGCTACGAGCAGTACTTC. Protein product: CASSLGGTGRYEQYF.

This sequence joins TRBV19 and TRBJ1-5; D gene uncertain. The CDR3 runs to 14 residues. Germline CDR1 reads LNHDA; CDR2 reads SQIVND (reference sequence). Trimming stripped 3 bases from V and 7 bases from J, with 13 bases between. The CDR3 DNA reads as TGTGCCAGTAGTATCCTTCTAGGAGAGCAGCCCCAGCATTTT. As protein: CASSILLGEQPQHF. Full variable domain (outside the CDR3, taken from reference TRBV19 and TRBJ1-5): DGGITQSPKYLFRKEGQNVTLSCEQNLNHDAMYWYRQDPGQGLRLIYYSQIVNDFQKGDIAEGYSVSREKKESFPLTVTSAQKNPTAFYLCASSILLGEQPQHFGDGTRLSIL.

This clone showed up many times. The chain has TRBV5-1 and TRBJ2-1; D ambiguous. Germline V gene lookup returns CDR1 SGHRS and CDR2 YFSETQ. There are 17 residues in the CDR3. V was cut by 1 base and J by 2 bases, with 16 bases left in between. The CDR3 loop is CASSLRDGSFPYNEQFF. The CDR3 DNA reads as TGCGCCAGCAGCTTGAGAGACGGGTCGTTCCCCTACAATGAGCAGTTCTTC.

In DNA, the CDR3 is TGTGCCAGCAGCCAAGCATTCTTACAGGGGGACACAGATACGCAGTATTTT. Translation: CASSQAFLQGDTDTQYF. The genes are TRBV4-2 and TRBJ2-3, with 8 bases fitting TRBD1. The CDR3 runs to 17 residues. V shed 1 base and J 2 bases; nucleotides not matched to a gene: 8. Germline assignment: CDR1 LGHNA and CDR2 YNFKEQ.

Turning to this clone: One end of the junction does not line up with germline, which may come from a read error. J is TRBJ1-1 and V is TRBV5-1; 8 nucleotides align to TRBD1. Germline V lookup: CDR1 SGHRS, CDR2 YFSETQ. The CDR3 is made up of 14 amino acids. CDR3 protein: CASGLGTGNTEAFF. DNA for the CDR3: TGCGCCAGCGGCTTGGGGACAGGGAACACTGAAGCTTTCTTT.

V and J are TRBV7-9 and TRBJ1-1; D is unresolved. The V end lost 3 bases, the J end lost 1 base, and 6 bases lay between the germline ends. Germline assignment: CDR1 SEHNR and CDR2 FQNEAQ (reference sequence). CDR3 size: 13 residues. In DNA, the CDR3 is TGTGCCAGCAGCTTCGTCTCGAACACTGAAGCTTTCTTT. Translating gives CASSFVSNTEAFF.

DNA for the CDR3: TGTGCCAGCAGCTTGTCTAGCGGGAGTCACGAGCAGTACTTC. This gives the protein CASSLSSGSHEQYF. The genes are TRBV11-3 and TRBJ2-7, with TRBD2 matching over 10 bases. Germline CDR1 reads SGHNT; CDR2 reads YENEEA. The V segment lost 3 bases and the J segment 5 bases; nucleotides outside the gene matches: 4. This CDR3 is 14 amino acids long.

The gene calls are TRBV27 and TRBJ1-6; no definite D call. The V end lost 4 bases, the J end lost 8 bases, and 12 bases lay between the germline ends. Germline assignment: CDR1 MNHEY and CDR2 SMNVEV (reference sequence). This CDR3 comprises 14 residues. For the CDR3, the DNA is TGTGCCAGCAGTTCCGGGTTTCCCCATTCACCCCTCCACTTT. Translated: CASSSGFPHSPLHF.

The chain employs TRBV27 and TRBJ2-5; 7 positions match TRBD2. The J call may be wrong; the DNA end is better matched by TRBJ2-7. From germline, CDR1 is MNHEY and CDR2 SMNVEV (reference sequence). The CDR3 has 14 residues. The DNA of the CDR3 is TGTGCCAGCAGTTTCCGCGGGAGAATTATCGAGCAGTACTTC. As protein: CASSFRGRIIEQYF.

The chain combines TRBV4-3 with TRBJ2-3; weak D call: TRBD2 (5 bases). Germline lookup yields CDR1 LGHNA and CDR2 YSLEER. Trimming pared 10 bases from V and 6 bases from J, leaving 23 bases between. The CDR3 covers 15 residues. The CDR3 region is CATKAALATPDTQYF. Written as DNA, the CDR3 is TGCGCCACCAAAGCCGCATTAGCGACCCCGGATACGCAGTATTTT.

The chain couples TRBV28 to TRBJ2-7, with D maybe TRBD1 (6 bases). Germline V gene sequence: CDR1 MDHEN, CDR2 SYDVKM. V was pared by 2 bases and J by 7 bases, with 15 bases between. The CDR3 runs to 14 residues. CDR3 residues: CASSLTSGAGEQYF. CDR3 nucleotide sequence: TGTGCCAGCAGTTTAACATCAGGGGCAGGAGAGCAGTACTTC.

The V call is TRBV6-5, the J call TRBJ1-2; tentative D call: TRBD1 (5 bases). The CDR3 extends over 15 amino acids. CDR1 is MNHEY, CDR2 SVGAGI, per germline. Trimming stripped 5 bases from V and 7 bases from J, with 20 bases between. In DNA form, the CDR3 reads TGTGCCAGCAGTCCTCTAGTCGGTGGGGGAGGTGGCTACACCTTC. As protein: CASSPLVGGGGGYTF.

V and J are TRBV11-2 and TRBJ2-7; possible D gene TRBD2, 5 bases. CDR1 and CDR2 from the germline V gene are SGHAT and FQNNGV. The CDR3 sequence is 13 residues long. V was clipped by 1 base and J by 3 bases, with 7 bases between them. CDR3 sequence (DNA): TGTGCCAGCAGCTTAGGTGCGGGCTACGAGCAGTACTTC. Its translation is CASSLGAGYEQYF.

This rearrangement joins TRBV14 to TRBJ2-1; 7 bases agree with TRBD1. This CDR3 is 15 amino acids long. J gave up 9 bases and V 5 bases, and 13 bases lay outside the gene matches. Per the germline V gene, CDR1 is SGHDN and CDR2 is FVKESK. The CDR3 here is CASSWKGGHRGEQFF. The CDR3 DNA reads TGTGCCAGCAGCTGGAAAGGGGGCCACAGGGGTGAGCAGTTCTTC. The full variable domain, in which reference TRBV14 and TRBJ2-1 provide the parts outside the CDR3, is EAGVTQFPSHSVIEKGQTVTLRCDPISGHDNLYWYRRVMGKEIKFLLHFVKESKQDESGMPNNRFLAERTGGTYSTLKVQPAELEDSGVYFCASSWKGGHRGEQFFGPGTRLTVL.

J is TRBJ2-4 and V is TRBV9; TRBD2 might be the D (7 bases). The CDR3 sequence is 18 residues long. V lost 4 bases to trimming and J lost 8 bases, with 28 bases between them. The germline V gene has CDR1 SGDLS and CDR2 YYNGEE. The CDR3 DNA reads TGTGCCAGCAGCCCCCCCCTTACCGACAGGCTAGGGAGGGACATTCAGTACTTC. Translated, it gives CASSPPLTDRLGRDIQYF.